Sequencing of this T cell receptor (beta chain) was carried out in a study of identical twins. Findings and limits, study-wide: Abundant cord blood beta clonotypes carried fewer insertions; memory repertoires showed none. Zero-insertion results could be subject to partial confounding by invariant MAIT and iNKT cells.

Among all donors, each was a healthy Caucasian. Trimming took 0 bases from V and 4 from J, leaving 13 bases between them. The CDR3 is 16 residues long. Germline CDR1 is SGHRS and CDR2 is YFSETQ. TCRdb re-called the 5' RACE reads with MiXCR, one entry per CDR3 protein. This sample has around 490,000 distinct CDR3 sequences, with about 16% found just once. This clonotype has a count of ten or more. The target antigen is unknown. This sample also belongs to another study, concerning yellow fever vaccine responses in identical twins.

The clonotype was recovered from a woman between 18 and 29 years old in good health. Sequences were obtained from CD4+ T cells sorted from blood. The gene calls are TRBV5-1 and TRBJ2-2; D call uncertain. The CDR3 sequence is CASSLGGSTGTGELFF. The CDR3 coding sequence is TGCGCCAGCAGCTTGGGAGGCAGTACCGGCACCGGGGAGCTGTTTTTT.